A single sample gave rise to the 28 T cell receptor beta chains below, sequenced in a study of CD8 T cells in ankylosing spondylitis. TCRdb used MiXCR to reprocess the 5' RACE reads, holding one entry per CDR3 protein. The profile covers about 150,000 distinct CDR3 sequences, with more than 40% appearing a single time and about 15% taken by the ten largest. Sequenced material: synovial fluid, either unsorted or a sorted T cell fraction (not recorded which). The receptors originated from a male donor with ankylosing spondylitis.

This clonotype showed up just a few times. The V gene is TRBV5-1, the J gene TRBJ1-1; 7 positions agree with TRBD1. Germline V gene sequence: CDR1 SGHRS, CDR2 YFSETQ. V lost 2 bases, J lost 4 bases, and 5 bases stayed unmatched. This CDR3 contains 14 residues. The CDR3 sequence: CASSLQGRSTEAFF. The CDR3, as DNA: TGCGCCAGCAGCTTACAGGGGAGGAGCACTGAAGCTTTCTTT.

This rearrangement joins TRBV10-2 to TRBJ2-1, with a weak D call TRBD2 (5 bases). Trimming took 5 bases from V and 10 from J, leaving 12 bases between them. This CDR3 spans 12 amino acids. CDR1 is WSHSY and CDR2 is SAAADI in the germline V gene. CDR3 sequence reads: CASSQVGVEQFF. The CDR3 DNA follows: TGCGCCAGCAGTCAGGTCGGGGTAGAGCAGTTCTTC.

This clonotype appeared once. The J gene is TRBJ2-3, the V gene TRBV27, with no clear D. The germline V gene has CDR1 MNHEY and CDR2 SMNVEV (reference sequence). Trimming took off 8 bases at V and 0 bases at J, with 21 bases between the two ends. The CDR3 contains 17 residues. The CDR3 DNA reads as TGTGCCAGCGGAAAGCATAAAGCGACGACTAGCACAGATACGCAGTATTTT. Translating gives CASGKHKATTSTDTQYF.

In this sample, this clonotype turned up a few times. V and J are TRBV4-1 and TRBJ2-3; D gene unclear. CDR1 and CDR2 (germline): MGHRA, YSYEKL. The CDR3 is 12 residues long. V was pared by 0 bases and J by 9 bases, with 7 bases between. The CDR3 region has the DNA TGCGCCAGCAGCCAAGATCTCGCCACGCAGTATTTT. This codes for CASSQDLATQYF.

This clonotype has just a few counts. The gene calls are TRBV12-3 or TRBV12-4 and TRBJ2-4, with D perhaps TRBD1 (5 bases). V was clipped by 7 bases and J by 0 bases, with 10 bases between them. CDR3 size: 14 residues. CDR3 sequence reads: CASTQGVAKNIQYF. Written as DNA, the CDR3 is TGTGCCAGCACCCAAGGGGTAGCCAAAAACATTCAGTACTTC.

The chain recombines TRBV7-2 with TRBJ2-3; 11 bases are a match to TRBD2. The V segment lost 5 bases and the J segment 4 bases; nucleotides outside the gene matches: 5. The germline V gene has CDR1 SGHTA and CDR2 FQGNSA. This CDR3 contains 15 residues. The CDR3 protein is CASSDPGLAADTQYF. For the CDR3, the DNA is TGTGCCAGCAGCGACCCGGGACTAGCGGCAGATACGCAGTATTTT.

V gene TRBV30 combines with J gene TRBJ2-1; the D gene is possibly TRBD2 (5 bases). Trimming pared 3 bases from V and 7 bases from J, leaving 13 bases between. CDR3 length: 13 amino acids. Germline CDR1 and CDR2: GTSNPN and SVGIG (reference sequence). Written as DNA, the CDR3 is TGTGCCTGGAGCCCCCCGTGGGAGAATGAGCAGTTCTTC. Protein product: CAWSPPWENEQFF.

In this sample, this clonotype turned up a few times. V usage is TRBV5-1 and J usage is TRBJ2-4; D remains ambiguous. Between the trimmed V and J ends, which lost 0 bases and 0 bases, there was a span of 10 bases. This CDR3 is built from 16 residues. The germline V gene has CDR1 SGHRS and CDR2 YFSETQ. The CDR3 loop is CASSLGRLLAKNIQYF. The DNA of the CDR3 is TGCGCCAGCAGCTTGGGCCGGTTATTAGCCAAAAACATTCAGTACTTC.

The chain is built from TRBV11-1 and TRBJ1-1; D uncertain. Germline assignment: CDR1 SGHAT and CDR2 FQDESV (reference sequence). The CDR3 consists of 14 residues. Trimming cost V 1 base and J 4 bases, with 10 bases left between them. CDR3 sequence: CASSLGPAGTEAFF. The CDR3 DNA reads as TGTGCCAGCAGCTTAGGGCCGGCGGGCACTGAAGCTTTCTTT.

The chain joins TRBV11-2 to TRBJ2-2, with 7 bases that match TRBD2. This CDR3 contains 16 residues. Per the germline V gene, CDR1 is SGHAT and CDR2 is FQNNGV. J was trimmed by 5 bases and V by 5 bases; bases with no gene match: 11. CDR3 protein: CASSPPGGGVTGELFF. CDR3 in DNA: TGTGCCAGCAGCCCGCCGGGTGGGGGGGTAACCGGGGAGCTGTTTTTT.

This chain uses TRBV7-9 with TRBJ2-5; 13 bases fit TRBD2. The CDR3 consists of 15 residues. The germline gives CDR1 SEHNR, CDR2 FQNEAQ (reference sequence). Trimming took 5 bases from V and 3 from J; bases not matched to a gene: 3. The CDR3 sequence is CASSNGTSGKETQYF. The CDR3 DNA is TGTGCCAGCAGCAACGGGACTAGCGGGAAAGAGACCCAGTACTTC.

The V gene is TRBV12-3 or TRBV12-4, the J gene TRBJ1-3; D is undetermined. This CDR3 is 14 amino acids long. V was cut by 2 bases and J by 4 bases, with 9 bases left in between. CDR3: CASSLKSWGNTIYF. The CDR3, as DNA: TGTGCCAGCAGTTTAAAGAGTTGGGGAAACACCATATATTTT.

The V call is TRBV6-5, the J call TRBJ2-7, with 9 bases lining up with TRBD2. This CDR3 spans 15 amino acids. V shed 2 bases, J shed 3 bases, and the junction held 5 bases outside the gene matches. Germline-derived CDR1 and CDR2 are MNHEY and SVGAGI. The CDR3 is CASSYVRGGGYEQYF. In DNA, the CDR3 is TGTGCCAGCAGTTACGTGCGGGGGGGTGGCTACGAGCAGTACTTC.

J is TRBJ2-1 and V is TRBV5-1; TRBD2 aligns across 14 bases. CDR3 length: 18 residues. V dropped 1 base and J dropped 1; count of bases not matched to a gene: 4. Germline CDR1 reads SGHRS; CDR2 reads YFSETQ. The CDR3 reads CASSLRGLAGVSYNEQFF. CDR3 in DNA: TGCGCCAGCAGCTTGCGGGGACTAGCGGGAGTGTCCTACAATGAGCAGTTCTTC.

CDR3 in amino acids: CVTSPGTEAFF. CDR3 DNA sequence: TGTGTCACAAGCCCGGGAACTGAAGCTTTCTTT. The V gene is TRBV6-2 or TRBV6-3, the J gene TRBJ1-1; no clear D. Germline CDR1 is MNHEY and CDR2 is SVGEGT. The CDR3 is made up of 11 amino acids.

This chain links TRBV28 with TRBJ1-6, with unresolved D. The V and J ends lost 3 bases and 0 bases respectively, with 9 bases between them. The germline V gene has CDR1 MDHEN and CDR2 SYDVKM. The CDR3 is made up of 16 amino acids. CDR3 nucleotides: TGTGCCAGCAGTTTGTTGGGGAGCTCCTATAATTCACCCCTCCACTTT. Its translation is CASSLLGSSYNSPLHF.

J is TRBJ2-7 and V is TRBV27; TRBD1 matches at 11 bases. Germline V CDR1 and CDR2: MNHEY, SMNVEV (reference sequence). J gave up 5 bases and V 5 bases, and 5 bases lay outside the gene matches. The CDR3 sequence is 14 residues long. The CDR3 here is CASSTRDRGNEQYF. DNA for the CDR3: TGTGCCAGCAGTACACGGGACAGGGGGAACGAGCAGTACTTC.

The chain's CDR3 is CASSPLGTSGKIYEQYF. Written as DNA, the CDR3 is TGTGCCAGCTCACCGCTAGGGACTAGCGGGAAAATTTACGAGCAGTACTTC. The rearrangement links TRBV18 to TRBJ2-7, with 13 bases that match TRBD2. CDR3 length equals 17 residues. J was trimmed by 4 bases and V by 3 bases; bases with no gene match: 9. Germline loops: CDR1 KGHSH, CDR2 LQKENI.

The chain joins TRBV10-3 to TRBJ2-7, with a tentative D call TRBD1 (6 bases). The length of the CDR3 is 13 residues. Trimming pared 7 bases from V and 5 bases from J, leaving 15 bases between. Looked up from germline, CDR1 is ENHRY and CDR2 is SYGVKD. The CDR3: CAIILPDSHEQYF. In nucleotides, the CDR3 is TGTGCCATCATACTCCCGGACAGTCACGAGCAGTACTTC.

In its sample, this clonotype was seen many times. J is TRBJ2-3 and V is TRBV11-3; the D call may be TRBD1 or TRBD2 (5 bases each). The germline V gene encodes CDR1 SGHNT and CDR2 YENEEA. This CDR3 has 14 residues. Trimming shortened V by 8 bases and J by 0 bases, and 12 bases separated the two germline ends. In DNA, the CDR3 is TGTGCCAGCCGAGCAGGGAGTAGCACAGATACGCAGTATTTT. The encoded protein is CASRAGSSTDTQYF. The entire variable domain, with the rest obtained from reference TRBV11-3 and TRBJ2-3, is as follows: EAGVVQSPRYKIIEKKQPVAFWCNPISGHNTLYWYLQNLGQGPELLIRYENEEAVDDSQLPKDRFSAERLKGVDSTLKIQPAELGDSAVYLCASRAGSSTDTQYFGPGTRLTVL.

Written as DNA, the CDR3 is TGTGCCAGCAGCTTGAGGGGATATCAGCCCCAGCATTTT. Protein sequence: CASSLRGYQPQHF. The chain uses TRBV5-6 and TRBJ1-5; D is perhaps TRBD1 (5 bases). Germline-derived CDR1 and CDR2 are SGHDT and YYEEEE. The CDR3 is 13 amino acids. V was shortened by 1 base and J by 5 bases, with 7 bases between the two germline ends.

V is TRBV28 and J is TRBJ2-5; TRBD1 matches at 7 bases. Germline loops: CDR1 MDHEN, CDR2 SYDVKM. The CDR3 runs to 15 residues. V lost 4 bases, J lost 5 bases, and 10 bases stayed unmatched. The CDR3 loop is CASSSGEGAVETQYF. In DNA, the CDR3 is TGTGCCAGCAGTTCGGGTGAGGGGGCTGTGGAGACCCAGTACTTC.

The chain joins TRBV25-1 to TRBJ2-1; TRBD1 might be the D (5 bases). The CDR3 extends over 15 amino acids. The V gene lost 4 bases and the J gene lost 1 base, with 11 bases spanning the gap. Germline assignment: CDR1 MGHDK and CDR2 SYGVNS. CDR3 DNA sequence: TGTGCCAGCAGTGCAAGAGGACATTCCTACAATGAGCAGTTCTTC. Encoded protein: CASSARGHSYNEQFF.

V usage is TRBV20-1 and J usage is TRBJ2-7, with no clear D. The ends were cut back, 3 bases at V and 0 bases at J, with 6 bases in the middle. The CDR3 covers 12 residues. Germline V gives CDR1 DFQATT, CDR2 SNEGSKA (reference sequence). CDR3 region: CSARKTSYEQYF. The CDR3 coding sequence is TGCAGTGCTAGGAAGACCTCCTACGAGCAGTACTTC.

The sample holds many counts of this clonotype. J is TRBJ1-5 and V is TRBV27, with D uncertain. V gave up 4 bases and J gave up 10 bases, with 11 bases separating them. Germline V gene lookup returns CDR1 MNHEY and CDR2 SMNVEV (reference sequence). The CDR3 sequence is 12 residues long. CDR3: CASSSSTFPQHF. CDR3 DNA sequence: TGTGCCAGCAGTTCCTCTACCTTTCCCCAGCATTTT.

The genes are TRBV12-3 or TRBV12-4 and TRBJ1-4, with a possible D match to TRBD1 (5 bases). The germline V and J ends were trimmed by 3 bases and 8 bases, with 16 bases remaining between them. CDR3 length: 15 amino acids. DNA for the CDR3: TGTGCCAGCAGTTTTCGGGGGGACTTGTTAGAAAAACTGTTTTTT. As protein: CASSFRGDLLEKLFF.

The rearrangement links TRBV18 to TRBJ1-3, with D possibly matching TRBD1 (6 bases). The CDR3 extends over 17 amino acids. Trimming took 0 bases from V and 0 from J, leaving 12 bases between them. Germline V gene data show CDR1 as KGHSH and CDR2 as LQKENI. The CDR3 loop reads CASSPPEDSHSGNTIYF. The CDR3 bases are TGTGCCAGCTCACCACCTGAGGACAGTCACTCTGGAAACACCATATATTTT. Filled out from reference TRBV18 and TRBJ1-3, the complete variable domain reads NAGVMQNPRHLVRRRGQEARLRCSPMKGHSHVYWYRQLPEEGLKFMVYLQKENIIDESGMPKERFSAEFPKEGPSILRIQQVVRGDSAAYFCASSPPEDSHSGNTIYFGEGSWLTVV.

The chain couples TRBV9 to TRBJ2-2; TRBD2 aligns across 9 bases. The CDR3 is made up of 16 amino acids. After removal of 0 bases from V and 7 bases from J, the junction contained 7 bases not matched to a gene. Germline CDR1 is SGDLS and CDR2 is YYNGEE. The CDR3 reads CASSVGTSDGSGELFF. CDR3 DNA sequence: TGTGCCAGCAGCGTAGGGACTAGCGACGGTAGCGGGGAGCTGTTTTTT. Supplemented by reference TRBV9 and TRBJ2-2, the full variable domain reads DSGVTQTPKHLITATGQRVTLRCSPRSGDLSVYWYQQSLDQGLQFLIQYYNGEERAKGNILERFSAQQFPDLHSELNLSSLELGDSALYFCASSVGTSDGSGELFFGEGSRLTVL.